This T cell receptor beta chain derives from a study of blood T cell repertoires in COVID-19. This CDR3 contains 13 residues. V lost 6 bases to trimming and J lost 4 bases; unmatched junction nucleotides: 5. The germline CDR1 and CDR2 sequences are GTSNPN and SVGIG (reference sequence). The table came from immunoSEQ multiplex PCR; TCRdb's copy has only in-frame clones and leaves some out. The sample lists about 240,000 clones; roughly 87% were seen once. The clonotype originates from a woman in her twenties or thirties with acute COVID-19. The rearrangement joins TRBV30 to TRBJ1-4; 7 positions agree with TRBD1. The sample taken for sequencing was PBMCs or T cells enriched from blood (not recorded which). The CDR3 DNA reads as TGTGCCTGCAACCGGGACAGTAATGAAAAACTGTTTTTT. Its translation: CACNRDSNEKLFF. Looking up the rest from reference TRBV30 and TRBJ1-4 gives the full variable domain: SQTIHQWPATLVQPVGSPLSLECTVEGTSNPNLYWYRQAAGRGLQLLFYSVGIGQISSEVPQNLSASRPQDRQFILSSKKLLLSDSGFYLCACNRDSNEKLFFGSGTQLSVL.